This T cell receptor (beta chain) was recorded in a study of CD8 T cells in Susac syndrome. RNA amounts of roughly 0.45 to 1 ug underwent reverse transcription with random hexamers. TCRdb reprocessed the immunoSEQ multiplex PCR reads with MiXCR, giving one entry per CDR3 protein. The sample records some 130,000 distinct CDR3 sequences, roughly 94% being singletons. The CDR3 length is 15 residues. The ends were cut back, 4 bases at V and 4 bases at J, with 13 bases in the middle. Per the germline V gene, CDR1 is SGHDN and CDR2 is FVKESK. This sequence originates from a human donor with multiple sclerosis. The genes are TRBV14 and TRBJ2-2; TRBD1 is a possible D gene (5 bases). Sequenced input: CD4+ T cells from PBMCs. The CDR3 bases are TGTGCCAGCAGCCTCCTGGGGCGGAGCACCGGGGAGCTGTTTTTT. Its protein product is CASSLLGRSTGELFF.